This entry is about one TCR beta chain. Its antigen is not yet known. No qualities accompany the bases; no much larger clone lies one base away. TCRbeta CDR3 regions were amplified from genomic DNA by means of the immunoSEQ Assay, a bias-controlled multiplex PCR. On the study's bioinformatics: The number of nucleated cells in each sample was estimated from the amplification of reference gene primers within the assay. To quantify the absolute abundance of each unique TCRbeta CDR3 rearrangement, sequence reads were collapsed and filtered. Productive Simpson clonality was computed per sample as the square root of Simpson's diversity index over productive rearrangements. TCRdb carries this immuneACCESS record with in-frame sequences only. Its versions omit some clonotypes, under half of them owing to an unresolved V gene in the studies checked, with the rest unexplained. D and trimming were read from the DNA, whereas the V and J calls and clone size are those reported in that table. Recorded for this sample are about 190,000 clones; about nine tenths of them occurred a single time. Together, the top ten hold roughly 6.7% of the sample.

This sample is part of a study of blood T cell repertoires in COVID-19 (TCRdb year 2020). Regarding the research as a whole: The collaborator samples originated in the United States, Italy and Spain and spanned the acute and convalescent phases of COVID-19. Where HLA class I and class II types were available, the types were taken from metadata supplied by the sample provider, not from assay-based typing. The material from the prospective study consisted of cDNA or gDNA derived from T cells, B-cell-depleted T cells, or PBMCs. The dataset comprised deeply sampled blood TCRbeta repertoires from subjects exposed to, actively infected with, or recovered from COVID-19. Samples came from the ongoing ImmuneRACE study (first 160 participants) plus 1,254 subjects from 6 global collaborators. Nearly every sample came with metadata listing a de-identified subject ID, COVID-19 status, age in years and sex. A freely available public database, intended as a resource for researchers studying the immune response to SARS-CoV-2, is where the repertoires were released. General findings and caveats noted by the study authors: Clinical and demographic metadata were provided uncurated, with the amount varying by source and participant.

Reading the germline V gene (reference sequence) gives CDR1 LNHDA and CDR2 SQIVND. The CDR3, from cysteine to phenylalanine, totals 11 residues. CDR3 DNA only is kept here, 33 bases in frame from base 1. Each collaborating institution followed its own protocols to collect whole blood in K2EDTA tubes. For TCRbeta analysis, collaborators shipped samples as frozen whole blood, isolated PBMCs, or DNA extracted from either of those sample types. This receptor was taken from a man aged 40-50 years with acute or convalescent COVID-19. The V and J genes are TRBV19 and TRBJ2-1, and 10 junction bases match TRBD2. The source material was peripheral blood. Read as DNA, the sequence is TGTGGATCTAGCGGGGGAAATGAGCAGTTCTTC. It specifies CGSSGGNEQFF.